This entry lists 16 T cell receptor beta chains sequenced from one sample in a study of blood T cell repertoires in COVID-19. Data came from immunoSEQ multiplex PCR; TCRdb stores just in-frame clones and leaves some out. The sample consists of about 250,000 clones, approximately 85% of them appearing once. The specimen was peripheral blood. These receptors all come from a woman aged 80 or older with COVID-19, enrolled during active disease.

The rearrangement links TRBV18 to TRBJ2-3; D is undetermined. CDR3 size: 13 residues. V gave up 8 bases and J gave up 2 bases, with 11 bases separating them. CDR1 and CDR2 from the germline V gene are KGHSH and LQKENI. The CDR3 loop reads CASRESLTDTQYF. DNA for the CDR3: TGTGCCAGCCGAGAGTCCCTCACAGATACGCAGTATTTT.

DNA of the CDR3: TGTGCCAGCAGCCAAGGCTTCGGGGGAGGAACCGGGGAGCTGTTTTTT. Amino acids: CASSQGFGGGTGELFF. V is TRBV14 and J is TRBJ2-2, with TRBD2 as a possible D gene (6 bases). The CDR3 loop spans 16 amino acids. V lost 1 base to trimming and J lost 5 bases, with 14 bases between them. In germline, CDR1 is SGHDN, CDR2 FVKESK.

J is TRBJ2-7 and V is TRBV7-2; maybe TRBD1 (6 bases). Trimming stripped 4 bases from V and 5 bases from J, with 18 bases between. The CDR3 has 15 residues. From germline, CDR1 is SGHTA and CDR2 FQGNSA. CDR3 region: CASSWGLIKGNEQYV. The CDR3 region has the DNA TGTGCCAGCAGCTGGGGGCTGATCAAGGGGAACGAGCAGTACGTC.

For the CDR3, the DNA is TGTGCCAGCAGCAAAGACCCTGGCAACTATTATTATAGCAATCAGCCCCAGCATTTT. Protein: CASSKDPGNYYYSNQPQHF. The genes are TRBV6-2 or TRBV6-3 and TRBJ1-5; D is unclear. The V end was cut by 6 bases, the J end by 0 bases, with 24 bases between. Germline lookup yields CDR1 MNHEY and CDR2 SVGEGT. The CDR3 runs 19 residues.

The chain joins TRBV19 to TRBJ2-3; 16 nucleotides match TRBD2. V was clipped by 11 bases and J by 2 bases; unmatched bases: 13. CDR1 and CDR2 (germline): LNHDA, SQIVND (reference sequence). The CDR3 loop spans 18 amino acids. The CDR3 bases are TGTGCCTCAGCGGGGACTAGCGGGGGGGCCCCCCCCACAGATACGCAGTATTTT. Its translation is CASAGTSGGAPPTDTQYF.

This clone was picked up a small number of times. This chain links TRBV3-1 (or the pseudogene TRBV3-2) with TRBJ1-3; possibly TRBD1 for D (6 bases). The CDR3 runs to 14 residues. The ends were cut back, 4 bases at V and 4 bases at J, with 11 bases in the middle. CDR1 and CDR2 (germline): LGHDT, YNNKEL (reference sequence). The chain's CDR3 is CASSPGAAGNTIYF. The CDR3 nucleotides read TGTGCCAGCAGCCCAGGGGCGGCAGGAAACACCATATATTTT.

The chain couples TRBV28 to TRBJ1-5; 7 bases are shared with TRBD1. The CDR3 is made up of 16 amino acids. The germline CDR1 and CDR2 sequences are MDHEN and SYDVKM. The junction had 15 bases not matched to a gene; V was cut back by 6 bases and J by 7 bases. CDR3 DNA sequence: TGTGCCAGCAGCAAGCCCGACAGGGCCCGGGGACAGCCCCAGCATTTT. Its protein product is CASSKPDRARGQPQHF.

This chain uses TRBV29-1 with TRBJ1-2, with 10 positions matching TRBD1. V lost 6 bases, J lost 2 bases, and 6 bases stayed unmatched. Germline CDR1 and CDR2: SQVTM and ANQGSEA. This CDR3 region has 14 residues. CDR3 sequence (DNA): TGCAGCGTCCGGGACAGGGGAGCGAACTATGGCTACACCTTC. Translating gives CSVRDRGANYGYTF. Combining the CDR3 with reference TRBV29-1 and TRBJ1-2 gives the whole variable domain SAVISQKPSRDICQRGTSLTIQCQVDSQVTMMFWYRQQPGQSLTLIATANQGSEATYESGFVIDKFPISRPNLTFSTLTVSNMSPEDSSIYLCSVRDRGANYGYTFGSGTRLTVV.

The CDR3 spells CASSLAGGSSPLHF. In DNA form, the CDR3 reads TGTGCCAGCAGCTTGGCTGGGGGCTCGTCACCCCTCCACTTT. The chain uses TRBV5-6 and TRBJ1-6; D is possibly TRBD1 (6 bases). This CDR3 is built from 14 residues. V dropped 0 bases and J dropped 10 bases, with 11 bases sitting between them. CDR1 is SGHDT, CDR2 YYEEEE, per germline.

Comments on this clone: The junction departs from germline at one end; a sequencing error may be responsible. The chain links TRBV19 to TRBJ2-3; 10 nucleotides agree with TRBD1. Germline V gives CDR1 LNHDA, CDR2 SQIVND (reference sequence). The CDR3 totals 17 residues. The CDR3 nucleotides are TGTGCCAGTAGTAGCCCTCTTCCGGGACAGGGGAAAGATGCGCAGTATTTT. Translated, it gives CASSSPLPGQGKDAQYF.

The rearrangement joins TRBV5-1 to TRBJ1-3; no clear D gene. The CDR3 length is 16 residues. The germline CDR1 and CDR2 sequences are SGHRS and YFSETQ. V lost 0 bases and J lost 0, with 10 bases in between. The CDR3 reads CASSLGGLISGNTIYF. Here the CDR3 DNA reads TGCGCCAGCAGCTTGGGAGGACTGATCTCTGGAAACACCATATATTTT.

In this sample, this clone turned up once. The chain combines TRBV6-5 with TRBJ1-4, with 7 nucleotides matching TRBD1. With 6 bases clipped from V and 11 bases from J, the junction kept 12 bases outside the gene matches. The CDR3 totals 14 residues. Germline V gives CDR1 MNHEY, CDR2 SVGAGI. The CDR3 sequence: CASRPGGTAPKLFF. DNA of the CDR3: TGTGCCAGCAGGCCCGGCGGGACAGCCCCTAAACTGTTTTTT.

This clone showed up just once. The chain joins TRBV11-1 to TRBJ1-1; D call uncertain. Trimming stripped 3 bases from V and 1 base from J, with 12 bases between. The CDR3 consists of 15 residues. Germline V lookup: CDR1 SGHAT, CDR2 FQDESV (reference sequence). In DNA, the CDR3 is TGTGCCAGCAGCTTTTATGAGGGCCCGAACACTGAAGCTTTCTTT. Its translation is CASSFYEGPNTEAFF.

V usage is TRBV20-1 and J usage is TRBJ2-5; D is uncertain. The CDR3 is 11 amino acids. Trimming removed 0 bases from V and 4 bases from J, with 3 bases in between. CDR1 is DFQATT and CDR2 is SNEGSKA in the germline V gene (reference sequence). The CDR3 region has the DNA TGCAGTGCTAGAGATCGAGAGACCCAGTACTTC. Translating it yields CSARDRETQYF.

The sample holds many counts of this clone. This chain uses TRBV3-1 (or the pseudogene TRBV3-2) with TRBJ2-5; 12 bases are shared with TRBD2. The trim removed 2 bases at V and 5 bases at J, leaving 15 bases unmatched. There are 19 residues in the CDR3. Per the germline V gene, CDR1 is LGHDT and CDR2 is YNNKEL (reference sequence). CDR3 bases: TGTGCCAGCAGCCAACCGTCTAGCGGGGGGGCCTGGGTCGTTGAGACCCAGTACTTC. The encoded protein is CASSQPSSGGAWVVETQYF.

V usage is TRBV18 and J usage is TRBJ1-1; the D is unclear. There are 13 residues in the CDR3. V was trimmed by 6 bases and J by 3 bases, leaving 11 bases between them. CDR1 is KGHSH, CDR2 LQKENI, per germline. In DNA, the CDR3 is TGTGCCAGCTCTCCGCGGTTGGACACTGAAGCTTTCTTT. Translated: CASSPRLDTEAFF.